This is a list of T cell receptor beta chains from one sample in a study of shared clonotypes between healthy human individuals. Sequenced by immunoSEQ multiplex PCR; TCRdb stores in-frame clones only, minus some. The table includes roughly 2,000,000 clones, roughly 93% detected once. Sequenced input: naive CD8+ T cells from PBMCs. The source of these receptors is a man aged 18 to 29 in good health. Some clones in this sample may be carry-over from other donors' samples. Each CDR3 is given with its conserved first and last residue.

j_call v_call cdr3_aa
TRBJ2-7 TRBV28 CASSFSIRVNYEQYF
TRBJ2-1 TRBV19 CASSIFLAEINNEQFF
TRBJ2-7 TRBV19 CASSNSEQLSYEQYF
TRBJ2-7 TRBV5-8 CASSLEFWRRQINYEQYF
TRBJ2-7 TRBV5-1 CASTGRDPVYEQYF
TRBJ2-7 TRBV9 CASSVGGRAIYEQYF
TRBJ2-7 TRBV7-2 CASSWSAGSYEQYF
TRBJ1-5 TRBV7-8 CASSSTGSSNQPQHF
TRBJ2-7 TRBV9 CASSASPAREQYF
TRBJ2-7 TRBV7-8 CASSLARTGEQYF
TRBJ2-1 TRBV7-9 CASSSRDLPYNEQFF
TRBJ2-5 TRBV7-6 CASSPRGPAETQYF
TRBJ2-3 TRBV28 CASSLRPAGPPSTDTQYF
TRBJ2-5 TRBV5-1 CASSLATSGPYQETQYF
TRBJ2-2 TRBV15 CATQKKGVTGELFF
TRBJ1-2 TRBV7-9 CASSLGRGVEEGYGYTF
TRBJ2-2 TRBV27 CATWTGNTGELFF
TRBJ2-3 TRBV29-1 CSAGTSGLRSTDTQYF
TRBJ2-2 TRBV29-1 CSVESSGDTGELFF
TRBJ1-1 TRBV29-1 CSTASDRNTEAFF
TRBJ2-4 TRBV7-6 CASSDDRGNIQYF
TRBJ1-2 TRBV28 CASSLVDPGPQANYGYTF
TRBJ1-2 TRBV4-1 CASSQVAGAGYTF
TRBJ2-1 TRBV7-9 CASSSPWDPEQFF
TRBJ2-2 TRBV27 CASSLQGAPGELFF
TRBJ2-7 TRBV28 CASSWSGTGVYEQYF
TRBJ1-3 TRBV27 CASSLFSGNTIYF
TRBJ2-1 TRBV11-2 CASSRGQGLRDEQFF
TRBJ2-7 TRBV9 CASSVSGVAHEQYF
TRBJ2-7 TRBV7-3 CASSPTPRTGVYEQYF
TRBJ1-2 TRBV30 CAWSWPYTF
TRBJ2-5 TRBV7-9 CASSWGFQETQYF
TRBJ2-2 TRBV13 CATKVGLNTGELFF
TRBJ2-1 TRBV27 CASSSSGRVYNEQFF
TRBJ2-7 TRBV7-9 CASTRQGADEQYF
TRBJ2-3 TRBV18 CASSPPTGTYTDTQYF